The T cell receptor (beta chain) described here comes from a study of T cells in localized non-small cell lung cancer (dated by TCRdb to about 2020). About the investigation overall: The study examined T cell repertoires in approximately 240 patients with early-stage NSCLC and compared tumors with uninvolved tumor-adjacent lungs. The cohort was made up of around 220 treatment-naive NSCLC patients whose localized lung tumors had been resected. NSCLC patients had a mean age of approximately 66 years, and around 140 were male and nearly 110 female. Findings and caveats that apply to the study as a whole: Of the top 100 tumor clones, a median of 57 were detected in paired uninvolved adjacent lung; about 28 were also among that lung's top 100. The highest T cell clonality was observed in uninvolved tumor-adjacent lung, where clonality exceeded that of tumor, suggesting that antigenic responses were more focused in uninvolved tumor-adjacent lung. Because multi-region tumor sequencing was not done, intratumor heterogeneity could not be ruled out. Higher T cell density in blood was associated with longer overall survival, whereas higher clonality in adjacent lung was associated with shorter survival. Because the study design was exploratory, TCR variables were selected using unadjusted p-values without false-discovery rate correction.

TCR beta CDR3 regions were sequenced from DNA using the immunoSEQ Assay. For the original study's pipeline: To compute T cell density, TCR beta template counts were normalized to usable DNA, which was estimated by amplifying housekeeping genes. The preseqR package was used to estimate richness by extrapolating to 400,000 templates for PBMC samples and to 120,000 templates for tissue samples. Clonality was taken to be one minus Pielou's evenness. To identify tissue-enriched TCRs, differential abundance testing was run on productive amino-acid clonotypes with a minimum total count of 5 and an alpha of 0.1. The Jaccard Index and the Morisita Overlap Index were used to measure repertoire overlap between compartments. GLIPH clustered TCR beta CDR3s with public tetramer-defined viral CDR3s; viral motifs required at least three viral sequences plus V-gene enrichment. In its TCRdb copy, this immuneACCESS table keeps in-frame sequences only and misses some clones. Where compared with another copy, unresolved V genes explain less than half of these, and the others have no known cause. The DNA gave D and trimming, while V, J and clone size come from that table. Across this sample there are about 2,300 clones, with around 22% seen only once. The ten largest clones add up to around 17% of the sample.

About this clone itself: The clone's antigen remains unknown. Base-call qualities are not available, and no considerably larger clone is one nucleotide away.

The cysteine opens and the phenylalanine closes a CDR3 of 17 amino acids. Left in the record is the CDR3 DNA by itself, 51 bases read in frame from the first base. Via the germline V gene, CDR1 is KGHSH and CDR2 LQKENI. V is clipped by 3 bases and J by 0 bases, and the sequence between their germline boundaries is 15 bases long. At diagnosis, peripheral blood, uninvolved tumor-adjacent lung and tumor were collected and stored as a combination of fresh-frozen and FFPE material. The material sequenced was lung tumor tissue, taken before any cancer treatment. The chain is assembled from TRBV18 and TRBJ1-3; the D gene is possibly TRBD1, with 5 bases matching. The sequence derives from a woman aged 35 to 70 with stage II lung adenocarcinoma. For the CDR3, the sequence is CASSPTPDSYSGNTIYF. The nucleotides read TGTGCCAGCTCACCCACGCCCGACAGCTACTCTGGAAACACCATATATTTT.